Detailed here is one T cell receptor beta chain. This sample is part of a study of cytomegalovirus exposure and HLA in healthy donors. V lost 6 bases and J lost 16, with 22 bases in between. The germline V gene encodes CDR1 KGHSH and CDR2 LQKENI. This CDR3 is built from 13 residues. PCR involved 60 Vbeta and 13 Jbeta primers. Produced via immunoSEQ multiplex PCR; TCRdb's table is partial and in-frame only. This table has under 200,000 clones, around 81% appearing once. The sequenced material came from PBMCs. The receptor was isolated from a woman aged 25 to 45 in good health and CMV-seropositive. V and J are TRBV18 and TRBJ2-1, with a tentative D call TRBD1 (6 bases). The CDR3 loop is CASSPSDTGLIFF. The CDR3 DNA sequence: TGTGCCAGCTCCCCCAGCGACACAGGGCTTATTTTCTTC. Full variable domain (missing parts from reference TRBV18 and TRBJ2-1): NAGVMQNPRHLVRRRGQEARLRCSPMKGHSHVYWYRQLPEEGLKFMVYLQKENIIDESGMPKERFSAEFPKEGPSILRIQQVVRGDSAAYFCASSPSDTGLIFFGPGTRLTVL.